The sample holds many counts of the clone carrying this T cell receptor beta chain. This CDR3 is missing its conserved last phenylalanine or tryptophan, likely due to a read error. The sample comes from a study of Graves' ophthalmopathy and Graves' hyperthyroidism. In the study overall: Samples of peripheral blood were obtained at initial diagnosis, prior to treatment of any kind.

The germline V gene has CDR1 SNHLY and CDR2 FYNNEI. V shed 5 bases and J shed 6 bases, with 14 bases lying between them. The CDR3 sequence is 13 residues long. Scientists amplified the TCR beta CDR3 regions from RNA transcripts. Second-round multiplex PCR followed a first-round RT-PCR using HTBI primers. TCRdb reprocessed the multiplex PCR reads with MiXCR, giving one entry per CDR3 protein. The sample consists of 400,000 to 450,000 distinct CDR3 sequences, under 25% of them appearing once. Sampling approximately 10 ml of fresh peripheral blood provided the PBMCs. This clonotype was sampled from a woman younger than 30 with stable Graves' hyperthyroidism. The chain employs TRBV2 and TRBJ2-7; possibly TRBD1 for D (8 bases). The specimen sequenced was peripheral blood. Written as DNA, the CDR3 is TGTGCCAGCAGTAAGACAGGGGAGGGCGAGCAGTACCTC. Encoded protein: CASSKTGEGEQYL.